This T cell receptor (beta chain) emerged from a study of blood T cell repertoires in COVID-19. About the study: Some COVID-19 samples were acute and others convalescent; all came from the United States, Italy and Spain. In each case, the material was cDNA or gDNA derived from T cells, B-cell-depleted T cells, or PBMCs.

CDR3 length equals 15 residues. Unmatched junction bases numbered 9, after V lost 6 bases and J lost 5 bases. The V gene's germline CDR1 is ENHRY and CDR2 SYGVKD. Authors' methods: Nucleated cell number was recorded as an estimate derived from reference gene primer amplification. Profiling relied on immunoSEQ multiplex PCR, and the TCRdb table lists in-frame clones only, not all of them. That table furnishes V, J and clone size, whereas the DNA furnished D and trimming. Among 70,000 to 100,000 clones listed, less than 90% were seen once. The chain is built from TRBV10-3 and TRBJ2-7, with 11 bases fitting TRBD1. This sequence originates from an elderly man with active or convalescent COVID-19. Sequencing was performed on peripheral blood. Here the CDR3 DNA reads TGTGCCATCAGCTATGGACAGGGGGCTTTCGACGAGCAGTACTTC. Protein: CAISYGQGAFDEQYF.